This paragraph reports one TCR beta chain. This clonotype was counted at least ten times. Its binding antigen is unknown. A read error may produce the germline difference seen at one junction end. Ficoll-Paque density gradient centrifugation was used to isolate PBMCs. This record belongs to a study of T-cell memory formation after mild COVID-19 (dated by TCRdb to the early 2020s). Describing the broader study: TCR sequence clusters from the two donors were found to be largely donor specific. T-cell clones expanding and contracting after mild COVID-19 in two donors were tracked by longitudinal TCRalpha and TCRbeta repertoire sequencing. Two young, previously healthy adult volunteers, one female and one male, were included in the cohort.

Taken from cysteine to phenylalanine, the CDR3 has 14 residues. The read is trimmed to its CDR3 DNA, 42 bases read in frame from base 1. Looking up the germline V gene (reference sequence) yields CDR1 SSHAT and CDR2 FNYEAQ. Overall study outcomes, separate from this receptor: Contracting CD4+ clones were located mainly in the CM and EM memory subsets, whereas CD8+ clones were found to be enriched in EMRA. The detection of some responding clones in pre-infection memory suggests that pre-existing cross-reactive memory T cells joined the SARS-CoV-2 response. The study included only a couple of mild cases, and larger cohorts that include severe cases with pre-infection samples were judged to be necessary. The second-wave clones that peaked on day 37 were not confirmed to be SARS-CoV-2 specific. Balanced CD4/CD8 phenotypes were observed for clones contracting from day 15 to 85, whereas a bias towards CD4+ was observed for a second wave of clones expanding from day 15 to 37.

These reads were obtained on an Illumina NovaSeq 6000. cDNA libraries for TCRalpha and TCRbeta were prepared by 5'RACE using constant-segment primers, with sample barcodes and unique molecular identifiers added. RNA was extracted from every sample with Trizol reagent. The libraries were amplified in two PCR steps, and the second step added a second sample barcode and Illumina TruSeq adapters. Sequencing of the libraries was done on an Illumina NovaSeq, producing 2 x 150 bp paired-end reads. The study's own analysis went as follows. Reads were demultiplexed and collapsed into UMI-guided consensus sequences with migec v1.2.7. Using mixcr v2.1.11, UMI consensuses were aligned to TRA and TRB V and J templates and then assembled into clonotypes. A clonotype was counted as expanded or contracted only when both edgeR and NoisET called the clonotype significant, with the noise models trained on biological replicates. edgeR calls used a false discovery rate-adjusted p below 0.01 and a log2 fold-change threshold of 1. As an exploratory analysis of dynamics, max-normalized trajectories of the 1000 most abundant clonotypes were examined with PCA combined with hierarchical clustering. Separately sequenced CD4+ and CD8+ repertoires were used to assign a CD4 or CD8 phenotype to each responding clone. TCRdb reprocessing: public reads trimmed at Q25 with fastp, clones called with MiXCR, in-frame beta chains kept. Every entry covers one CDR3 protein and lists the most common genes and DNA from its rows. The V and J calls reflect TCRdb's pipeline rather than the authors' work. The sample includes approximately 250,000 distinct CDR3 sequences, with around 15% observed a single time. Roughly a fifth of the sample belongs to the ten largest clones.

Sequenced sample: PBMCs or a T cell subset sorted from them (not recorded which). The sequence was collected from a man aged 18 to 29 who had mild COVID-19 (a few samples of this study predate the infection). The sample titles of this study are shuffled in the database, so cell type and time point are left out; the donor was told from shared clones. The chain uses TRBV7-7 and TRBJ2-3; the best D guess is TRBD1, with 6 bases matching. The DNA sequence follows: TGTGCTAGCAGCCTAGGTACAGGGCTTGATACGCAGTATTTT. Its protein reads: CASSLGTGLDTQYF.